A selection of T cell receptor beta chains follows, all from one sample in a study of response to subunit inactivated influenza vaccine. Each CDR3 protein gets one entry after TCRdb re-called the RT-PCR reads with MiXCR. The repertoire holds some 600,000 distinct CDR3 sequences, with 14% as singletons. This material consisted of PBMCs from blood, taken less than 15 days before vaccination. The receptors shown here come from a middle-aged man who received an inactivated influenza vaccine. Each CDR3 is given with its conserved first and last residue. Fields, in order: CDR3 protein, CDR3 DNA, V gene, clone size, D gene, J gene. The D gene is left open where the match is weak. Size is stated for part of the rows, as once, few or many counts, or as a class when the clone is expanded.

CSVVPGGYEQYF,TGCAGCGTTGTCCCGGGGGGCTACGAGCAGTACTTC,TRBV29-1,few,TRBD2,TRBJ2-7
CATSDLTGTEAFF,TGTGCCACCAGTGATTTGACAGGGACTGAAGCTTTCTTT,TRBV24-1,few,NA,TRBJ1-1
CASSQLGISGELFF,TGCGCCAGCAGCCAGCTGGGGATAAGCGGGGAGCTGTTTTTT,TRBV4-1,NA,NA,TRBJ2-2
CASDLASGGRGEQFF,TGTGCCAGCGACCTCGCCAGTGGGGGAAGGGGTGAGCAGTTCTTC,TRBV7-9,NA,NA,TRBJ2-1
CASSFDRGTVVQETQYF,TGTGCCAGCAGCTTCGACAGGGGGACCGTCGTACAAGAGACCCAGTACTTC,TRBV7-2,few,TRBD1,TRBJ2-5
CATSEFHRGLGETQYF,TGTGCCACCAGTGAATTTCACAGGGGACTAGGAGAGACCCAGTACTTC,TRBV24-1,NA,NA,TRBJ2-5
CASSVTGTDQPQHF,TGTGCCAGCAGCGTAACCGGGACTGATCAGCCCCAGCATTTT,TRBV6-1,NA,NA,TRBJ1-5
CASSPRVAGTLTDNEQFF,TGTGCCAGCAGCCCCCGAGTAGCGGGGACTCTAACTGACAATGAGCAGTTCTTC,TRBV11-2,many,TRBD2,TRBJ2-1
CASSLGSGGSSYEQYF,TGTGCCAGCAGCTTAGGGTCGGGGGGCTCCTCCTACGAGCAGTACTTC,TRBV7-6,few,NA,TRBJ2-7
CSVGATGTSGRAYEQYF,TGCAGCGTTGGTGCAACCGGGACTAGCGGGAGGGCTTACGAGCAGTACTTC,TRBV29-1,few,TRBD2,TRBJ2-7
CASSYHPQGSEAFF,TGTGCCAGCAGTTACCACCCACAGGGCTCTGAAGCTTTCTTT,TRBV6-2/TRBV6-3,many,NA,TRBJ1-1
CASKATGQQETQYF,TGTGCCAGCAAGGCAACCGGACAACAAGAGACCCAGTACTTC,TRBV2,many,NA,TRBJ2-5
CASSLYTSDRKYEQYF,TGTGCCAGCAGCTTGTACACTAGCGATCGAAAATACGAGCAGTACTTC,TRBV5-4,NA,TRBD2,TRBJ2-7
CASSPDHGVDTGELFF,TGTGCCAGCAGCCCCGACCATGGGGTTGACACCGGGGAGCTGTTTTTT,TRBV6-1,NA,NA,TRBJ2-2
CASSTTGLNQPQHF,TGCGCCAGCAGCACTACAGGGCTTAATCAGCCCCAGCATTTT,TRBV5-1,few,NA,TRBJ1-5
CASSYHRDEKLFF,TGTGCCAGCAGTTACCATCGCGATGAAAAACTGTTTTTT,TRBV6-6,NA,NA,TRBJ1-4
CASSDPLAGGYEQYF,TGCGCCAGCAGTGACCCACTCGCGGGGGGTTACGAGCAGTACTTC,TRBV10-1,once,TRBD2,TRBJ2-7
CASSLRGQGGETQYF,TGTGCCAGCAGCTTGAGGGGACAGGGTGGAGAGACCCAGTACTTC,TRBV5-5,few,TRBD1,TRBJ2-5
CASSARLAGGRETQYF,TGTGCCAGCAGCGCCCGACTAGCGGGAGGGAGGGAGACCCAGTACTTC,TRBV9,NA,TRBD2,TRBJ2-5
CASSEGDRANTGELFF,TGTGCCAGCAGTGAGGGGGACAGGGCGAACACCGGGGAGCTGTTTTTT,TRBV12-3/TRBV12-4,many,TRBD1,TRBJ2-2
CASSIDRGDTQYF,TGTGCCAGTAGTATAGATCGCGGGGATACGCAGTATTTT,TRBV19,NA,NA,TRBJ2-3
CAATGGDYEQYF,TGTGCCGCGACAGGGGGCGACTACGAGCAGTACTTC,TRBV10-3,NA,TRBD1,TRBJ2-7
CSASGQGRYEQYF,TGCAGTGCCTCGGGACAGGGAAGGTACGAGCAGTACTTC,TRBV20-1,NA,TRBD1,TRBJ2-7
CASTRTQGSRVNF,TGTGCCAGCACACGGACCCAGGGGTCGAGGGTGAACTTC,TRBV7-2,NA,NA,TRBJ2-5
CASSLVASATRGANVLTF,TGCGCCAGCAGCTTGGTAGCTAGCGCAACGAGGGGGGCCAACGTCCTGACTTTC,TRBV5-1,few,NA,TRBJ2-6
CSATPIRDANYGYTF,TGCAGCGCTACCCCAATCAGGGACGCCAACTATGGCTACACCTTC,TRBV29-1,few,NA,TRBJ1-2
CASSQDRRGGQFF,TGCGCCAGCAGCCAAGATCGGCGGGGGGGGCAGTTCTTC,TRBV4-3,NA,TRBD2,TRBJ2-1
CASRRLAGAADTQYF,TGTGCCAGCAGGCGACTAGCGGGAGCCGCAGATACGCAGTATTTT,TRBV6-1,NA,TRBD2,TRBJ2-3
CASSLKSRQGTGYTF,TGTGCCAGCAGCTTAAAATCCCGACAGGGGACGGGCTACACCTTC,TRBV7-2,few,TRBD1,TRBJ1-2
CATSRVRALGETQYF,TGTGCCACCAGCAGAGTCAGGGCCCTCGGAGAGACCCAGTACTTC,TRBV15,many,NA,TRBJ2-5
CASSPWPGDTDTQYF,TGCGCCAGCAGCCCCTGGCCGGGCGACACAGATACGCAGTATTTT,TRBV5-1,NA,NA,TRBJ2-3
CASSLGGTDLLGTEAFF,TGCGCCAGCAGCTTGGGCGGGACAGACCTGTTGGGCACTGAAGCTTTCTTT,TRBV5-1,once,TRBD1,TRBJ1-1
CASSPTGGRVKNIQYF,TGTGCCAGCTCACCTACCGGGGGGAGAGTAAAAAACATTCAGTACTTC,TRBV18,NA,TRBD2,TRBJ2-4
CASSQHLQGGGTEAFF,TGCGCCAGCAGCCAACATCTCCAGGGAGGGGGCACTGAAGCTTTCTTT,TRBV4-3,NA,NA,TRBJ1-1
CASGTSGLYNEQFF,TGTGCCAGCGGGACTAGCGGTCTCTACAATGAGCAGTTCTTC,TRBV12-3/TRBV12-4,NA,TRBD2,TRBJ2-1
CASSVGTGSTEAFF,TGTGCCAGCAGTGTCGGGACAGGGTCCACTGAAGCTTTCTTT,TRBV2,NA,TRBD1,TRBJ1-1
CASSLGGRAPDTQYF,TGTGCCAGCAGCTTAGGGGGCAGGGCCCCCGATACGCAGTATTTT,TRBV7-2,few,NA,TRBJ2-3
CSAGDPQGLAGEGTGELFF,TGCAGTGCTGGGGACCCCCAGGGACTAGCGGGAGAAGGTACCGGGGAGCTGTTTTTT,TRBV20-1,few,TRBD2,TRBJ2-2
CASSQDQETDTQYF,TGCGCCAGCAGCCAAGATCAAGAAACAGATACGCAGTATTTT,TRBV4-3,once,NA,TRBJ2-3
CASSQEHRGYYEQYF,TGTGCCAGCAGCCAAGAACACAGGGGGTACTACGAGCAGTACTTC,TRBV3-1,few,TRBD1,TRBJ2-7
CASSLWAGGLETQYF,TGTGCCAGCAGCTTGTGGGCGGGGGGGCTGGAGACCCAGTACTTC,TRBV5-6,few,TRBD2,TRBJ2-5
CASSPILGTANEKLFF,TGCGCCAGCAGCCCAATTCTTGGGACAGCTAATGAAAAACTGTTTTTT,TRBV5-1,NA,TRBD1,TRBJ1-4
CASSPGLFSSGANVLTF,TGTGCCAGCAGTCCGGGACTCTTCAGCTCTGGGGCCAACGTCCTGACTTTC,TRBV6-1,NA,NA,TRBJ2-6
CASSLGQASPLHF,TGTGCCAGCAGTTTAGGACAGGCGTCACCCCTCCACTTT,TRBV12-3/TRBV12-4,many,NA,TRBJ1-6
CAISESAGNYEQYF,TGTGCCATCAGTGAGTCGGCGGGGAACTACGAGCAGTACTTC,TRBV10-3,few,NA,TRBJ2-7
CASSQTSGRETDTQYF,TGCGCCAGCAGCCAAACTAGCGGGAGGGAAACAGATACGCAGTATTTT,TRBV4-1,few,TRBD2,TRBJ2-3
CASSENSGRYYNEQFF,TGTGCCAGCAGTGAGAATAGCGGGAGATATTACAATGAGCAGTTCTTC,TRBV28,many,TRBD2,TRBJ2-1
CASSPVGLPSGTGELFF,TGTGCCAGCAGCCCCGTGGGACTACCATCTGGCACCGGGGAGCTGTTTTTT,TRBV9,NA,TRBD2,TRBJ2-2
CASSQDLGREYGETQYF,TGCGCCAGCAGCCAAGATCTGGGGCGGGAGTATGGAGAGACCCAGTACTTC,TRBV4-3,few,TRBD2,TRBJ2-5
CASSESRSYQPQHF,TGTGCCAGCAGTGAAAGCCGTAGCTATCAGCCCCAGCATTTT,TRBV2,NA,NA,TRBJ1-5